Presented here are 24 T cell receptor beta chains from one specimen sequenced in a study of blood T cell repertoires in COVID-19. This table comes from immunoSEQ multiplex PCR, and its TCRdb copy is limited to in-frame clones, with some not included. The sample includes under 300,000 clones, 80% to 90% of them seen just once. Sequencing was carried out using peripheral blood. These receptors all stem from an older woman with acute or convalescent COVID-19.

The chain is built from TRBV4-2 and TRBJ2-1; 7 bases align to TRBD1. V trimming: 2 bases; J trimming: 1 base; junction bases outside the gene matches: 8. The CDR3 runs 17 residues. The germline CDR1 and CDR2 sequences are LGHNA and YNFKEQ. CDR3 loop: CASSQLTGVLSYNEQFF. As DNA, the CDR3 is TGTGCCAGCAGCCAACTAACAGGGGTTTTATCCTACAATGAGCAGTTCTTC.

The rearrangement joins TRBV3-1 (or the pseudogene TRBV3-2) to TRBJ1-2; D unresolved. Between the trimmed V and J ends, which lost 4 bases and 4 bases, there was a span of 7 bases. This CDR3 comprises 12 residues. Germline V gene sequence: CDR1 LGHDT, CDR2 YNNKEL (reference sequence). In DNA form, the CDR3 reads TGTGCCAGCAGCCTATGGGCCTATGGCTACACCTTC. Amino acid sequence: CASSLWAYGYTF.

V usage is TRBV5-4 and J usage is TRBJ1-2; 8 nucleotides agree with TRBD1. Germline CDR1 SGHNT, CDR2 YYREEE (reference sequence). V dropped 4 bases and J dropped 8; count of bases not matched to a gene: 10. This CDR3 contains 14 residues. The CDR3 sequence: CASSQRTGREGYTF. Written as DNA, the CDR3 is TGTGCCAGCAGCCAGAGGACAGGGCGAGAGGGCTACACCTTC.

The V gene is TRBV24-1, the J gene TRBJ1-4; the D is unclear. The CDR3 has 15 amino acids. CDR1 and CDR2 from the germline V gene are KGHDR and SFDVKD. Trimming shortened V by 3 bases and J by 0 bases, and 7 bases separated the two germline ends. This CDR3 is CATSDPGTTNEKLFF. The CDR3 bases are TGTGCCACCAGTGATCCCGGGACAACTAATGAAAAACTGTTTTTT.

This clone has more than one count but fewer than ten. The chain carries TRBV6-2 or TRBV6-3 and TRBJ1-5; TRBD1 is a possible D gene (6 bases). Germline V lookup: CDR1 MNHEY, CDR2 SVGEGT. V shed 5 bases and J shed 6 bases, with 14 bases lying between them. The CDR3 runs to 14 residues. DNA of the CDR3: TGTGCCAGCAGTGTAACAGGGAACGGTCAGCCCCAGCATTTT. It translates to CASSVTGNGQPQHF.

The chain couples TRBV6-5 to TRBJ2-7, with D perhaps matching TRBD1 (6 bases). With 2 bases removed from V and 9 bases from J, the gap between germline ends came to 20 bases. CDR3 length: 15 amino acids. CDR1 is MNHEY, CDR2 SVGAGI, per germline. Here the CDR3 reads CASSYIRDTFFGQYF. DNA of the CDR3: TGTGCCAGCAGTTACATCCGGGACACCTTTTTTGGGCAGTACTTC.

The V gene is TRBV5-1, the J gene TRBJ1-2; D might be TRBD1 (6 bases). This CDR3 contains 15 residues. With 2 bases removed from V and 8 bases from J, the gap between germline ends came to 19 bases. Germline values: CDR1 SGHRS, CDR2 YFSETQ. The CDR3 spells CASSFAVGQGQGYTF. The CDR3 nucleotides read TGCGCCAGCAGCTTTGCTGTCGGGCAGGGGCAAGGCTACACCTTC.

The J gene is TRBJ1-1, the V gene TRBV7-9; no reliable D call. CDR1 and CDR2 (germline): SEHNR, FQNEAQ (reference sequence). This CDR3 comprises 13 residues. Deletions cut 5 bases from V and 8 bases from J, with 15 bases between. DNA of the CDR3: TGTGCCAGCAGCCAACGCCTAGATGGCGAAGCTTTCTTT. It specifies CASSQRLDGEAFF.

This chain links TRBV30 with TRBJ1-4, with D uncertain. This CDR3 is 13 amino acids long. Germline V gene data show CDR1 as GTSNPN and CDR2 as SVGIG (reference sequence). Trimming stripped 4 bases from V and 6 bases from J, with 12 bases between. The CDR3 bases are TGTGCCTGGACTAGCCGACCGGATGAAAAACTGTTTTTT. This translates into CAWTSRPDEKLFF. Full variable domain (rest looked up from reference TRBV30 and TRBJ1-4): SQTIHQWPATLVQPVGSPLSLECTVEGTSNPNLYWYRQAAGRGLQLLFYSVGIGQISSEVPQNLSASRPQDRQFILSSKKLLLSDSGFYLCAWTSRPDEKLFFGSGTQLSVL.

This rearrangement joins TRBV5-5 to TRBJ1-5, with D unclear. With 4 bases removed from V and 4 bases from J, the gap between germline ends came to 12 bases. The CDR3 totals 14 residues. Germline CDR1 is SGHKS and CDR2 is YYEKEE (reference sequence). The CDR3, as DNA: TGTGCCAGCAGCCACCCGGGTACTAATCAGCCCCAGCATTTT. Residues: CASSHPGTNQPQHF.

The chain has TRBV21-1 and TRBJ2-3; no check of the table's D call, TRBD1, against the DNA was made. TRBV21-1 is a documented pseudogene. This CDR3 has 18 amino acids. The CDR3 DNA reads TGTGCCAGCAGCAACCAAAACGCTACAGGGGAAGAGGCAGATACGCAGTATTTT. It encodes CASSNQNATGEEADTQYF.

In nucleotides, the CDR3 is TGCAGCGTGGGGACAGGGGCTGGAGCAGGTAGCAAAAACATTCAGTACTTC. It translates to CSVGTGAGAGSKNIQYF. The gene calls are TRBV29-1 and TRBJ2-4; TRBD1 matches 10 bases. This CDR3 spans 17 amino acids. CDR1 and CDR2 (germline): SQVTM, ANQGSEA. V trimming: 6 bases; J trimming: 3 bases; junction bases outside the gene matches: 14. The whole variable domain, remainder taken from reference TRBV29-1 and TRBJ2-4, is SAVISQKPSRDICQRGTSLTIQCQVDSQVTMMFWYRQQPGQSLTLIATANQGSEATYESGFVIDKFPISRPNLTFSTLTVSNMSPEDSSIYLCSVGTGAGAGSKNIQYFGAGTRLSVL.

The J gene is TRBJ2-3, the V gene TRBV5-5; 11 bases agree with TRBD2. The CDR3 runs to 15 residues. Germline V gene data show CDR1 as SGHKS and CDR2 as YYEKEE (reference sequence). Trimming at V came to 7 bases and at J to 8 bases, leaving 12 bases not matched to a gene. CDR3 nucleotides: TGTGCCAGCGTGCCGACTAGCGGGGCCCTTGGTACGCAGTATTTT. It is translated as CASVPTSGALGTQYF.

This rearrangement joins TRBV5-1 to TRBJ1-4; the match to TRBD1 covers 9 bases. After removal of 3 bases from V and 5 bases from J, the junction contained 5 bases not matched to a gene. In germline, CDR1 is SGHRS, CDR2 YFSETQ. The CDR3 extends over 15 amino acids. CDR3 bases: TGCGCCAGCAGCTATTCCGGGACAGGGAATGAAAAACTGTTTTTT. Translation: CASSYSGTGNEKLFF.

The chain links TRBV10-3 to TRBJ2-1, with D possibly TRBD2 on 6 matching bases. CDR3 length: 15 residues. Germline V CDR1 and CDR2: ENHRY, SYGVKD. V was clipped by 0 bases and J by 10 bases, with 16 bases between them. CDR3 loop: CAISESSGDRGEQFF. The CDR3 coding sequence is TGTGCCATCAGTGAGTCCTCTGGGGATCGGGGGGAGCAGTTCTTC.

This chain joins TRBV7-8 and TRBJ2-5; tentative D call: TRBD2 (5 bases). V gave up 0 bases and J gave up 1 base, with 6 bases separating them. The CDR3 length is 14 residues. Germline-derived CDR1 and CDR2 are SGHVS and FQNEAQ. The CDR3 spells CASSLARAQETQYF. CDR3 DNA sequence: TGTGCCAGCAGCTTAGCGCGGGCCCAAGAGACCCAGTACTTC.

V and J are TRBV2 and TRBJ2-3; D ambiguous. CDR3 length: 11 amino acids. Germline V gives CDR1 SNHLY, CDR2 FYNNEI. The CDR3, as DNA: TGTGCAAACAGCAGACGGCACGCGCAGTATTTT. Translated, it gives CANSRRHAQYF.

The chain couples TRBV6-2 or TRBV6-3 to TRBJ1-2; maybe TRBD1 (5 bases). The ends were cut back, 2 bases at V and 3 bases at J, with 10 bases in the middle. The CDR3 length is 14 residues. In germline, CDR1 is MNHEY, CDR2 SVGEGT. CDR3 bases: TGTGCCAGCAGTTACGGGGCGGGGTACTATGGCTACACCTTC. It yields the protein CASSYGAGYYGYTF.

This sequence joins TRBV7-8 and TRBJ1-5, with 7 bases lining up with TRBD1. The CDR3 totals 15 residues. V dropped 5 bases and J dropped 6; count of bases not matched to a gene: 10. CDR1 and CDR2 from the germline V gene are SGHVS and FQNEAQ. The CDR3 region is CASSELTGAGQPQHF. The CDR3, as DNA: TGTGCCAGCAGCGAACTAACAGGGGCCGGTCAGCCCCAGCATTTT. The variable domain in full, with the rest retrieved from reference TRBV7-8 and TRBJ1-5, is GAGVSQSPRYKVAKRGQDVALRCDPISGHVSLFWYQQALGQGPEFLTYFQNEAQLDKSGLPSDRFFAERPEGSVSTLKIQRTQQEDSAVYLCASSELTGAGQPQHFGDGTRLSIL.

This clone was recorded many times. The chain couples TRBV4-1 to TRBJ1-2; no clear D gene. Per germline, CDR1 MGHRA and CDR2 YSYEKL. The CDR3 consists of 12 residues. Trimming cost V 0 bases and J 13 bases, with 12 bases left between them. CDR3 DNA sequence: TGCGCCAGCAGCCAAGATCTCCTAAATTCCACCTTC. It yields the protein CASSQDLLNSTF.

The chain carries TRBV7-8 and TRBJ1-3; 7 positions match TRBD1. Trimming cost V 4 bases and J 2 bases; bases outside gene matches: 11. The CDR3 runs to 17 residues. Germline V gene lookup returns CDR1 SGHVS and CDR2 FQNEAQ. In nucleotides, the CDR3 is TGTGCCAGCAGCTCTACACGGGACAGTACGGCTGGAAACACCATATATTTT. It translates to CASSSTRDSTAGNTIYF. The whole variable domain, remainder taken from reference TRBV7-8 and TRBJ1-3, is GAGVSQSPRYKVAKRGQDVALRCDPISGHVSLFWYQQALGQGPEFLTYFQNEAQLDKSGLPSDRFFAERPEGSVSTLKIQRTQQEDSAVYLCASSSTRDSTAGNTIYFGEGSWLTVV.

The V and J genes are TRBV15 and TRBJ2-3; the match to TRBD2 covers 8 bases. Trimming took 1 base from V and 4 from J; bases not matched to a gene: 1. The CDR3 totals 14 residues. The V gene's germline CDR1 is LNHNV and CDR2 YYDKDF (reference sequence). The CDR3 DNA follows: TGTGCCACCAGCAGAGCAGCGGGGGCAGATACGCAGTATTTT. Amino acid sequence: CATSRAAGADTQYF.

This chain joins TRBV7-2 and TRBJ2-5, with 13 nucleotides matching TRBD2. Per germline, CDR1 SGHTA and CDR2 FQGNSA. The CDR3 totals 14 residues. V was clipped by 4 bases and J by 7 bases; unmatched bases: 3. The CDR3: CASSSGLAGATQYF. The CDR3 DNA reads as TGTGCCAGCAGCTCCGGACTAGCGGGGGCGACCCAGTACTTC.

This clone was seen once. V and J are TRBV7-9 and TRBJ2-2; weak D call: TRBD1 (5 bases). The CDR3 spans 15 residues. V was cut by 5 bases and J by 4 bases, with 14 bases left in between. The germline V gene encodes CDR1 SEHNR and CDR2 FQNEAQ (reference sequence). CDR3 sequence reads: CASSRNQGITGELFF. The CDR3 bases are TGTGCCAGCAGCCGAAACCAGGGTATCACCGGGGAGCTGTTTTTT.